This TCR beta chain is drawn from a study of regulatory T cells in long-lasting Graves disease. As for time point: persistent/refractory GD, antithyroid drugs over 5 years with positive TRAb. PBMC RNA served as the TCR library source. Construction of the TCR beta libraries employed iRepertoire HTBI primers in conjunction with Arm-PCR of CDR3 regions. Each CDR3 protein gets one entry after TCRdb re-called the multiplex PCR reads with MiXCR. Of roughly 400,000 distinct CDR3 sequences in the sample, roughly 21% are singletons; the top ten hold over 11%. V dropped 0 bases and J dropped 3 bases, with 5 bases sitting between them. Germline CDR1 and CDR2: MGHRA and YSYEKL. The CDR3 contains 13 residues.

This chain uses TRBV4-1 with TRBJ1-1; unclear D gene. This sequence was found in a female donor with Graves disease. Sequenced here: peripheral blood mononuclear cells (PBMCs), sampled when the disease was refractory, from a patient treated with antithyroid drugs. The CDR3, as DNA: TGCGCCAGCAGCCAAGATCGGGACACTGAAGCTTTCTTT. Translated: CASSQDRDTEAFF.